This TCR beta chain derives from a study of identifying expanded T cells in peripheral blood. The assay was immunoSEQ multiplex PCR, and TCRdb's table has in-frame clones only and misses some. The sample has 95,000 to 100,000 clones; roughly 85% are singletons. V shed 4 bases and J shed 4 bases, with 17 bases lying between them. Germline assignment: CDR1 MRHNA and CDR2 SNTAGT. The CDR3 totals 16 residues. This chain joins TRBV6-4 and TRBJ2-1; D tentatively reads TRBD1 or TRBD2 (5 bases each). The sample consisted of blood. The receptor was isolated from a person between 18 and 75 years old in good health. CDR3 in amino acids: CASSGSGQAEYNEQFF. CDR3 coding DNA: TGTGCCAGCAGTGGCTCGGGGCAGGCCGAATACAATGAGCAGTTCTTC.